These T cell receptor beta chains were read from a single sample in a study of CD8+CD57+ T cells in acquired aplastic anemia. MiXCR, run by TCRdb on the reads, gives a single entry per CDR3 protein. Seen here are approximately 99,000 distinct CDR3 sequences, 40% to 65% observed once, and the top ten hold roughly 34%. The sequenced sample was sorted CD4+, CD8+, or CD8+CD57+ T cells (not recorded which) from PBMCs. These TCRs come from a human donor in good health, serving as a control. The CDR3 runs from the conserved cysteine through the conserved F or W. D genes are given only for firm matches. Some rows mark clone size as missing; the rest say once, few, many or name a class of expanded clone.

cdr3_aa	cdr3_nt	clone_size	d_call	v_call	j_call
CASSIPPFEAFF	TGTGCCAGTAGTATACCCCCCTTTGAAGCTTTCTTT	many	.	TRBV19	TRBJ1-1
CASRMGLAVDTQYF	TGTGCCAGTAGGATGGGACTAGCGGTAGATACGCAGTATTTT	.	TRBD2	TRBV19	TRBJ2-3
CAISESAAPNTGELFF	TGTGCCATCAGTGAGTCTGCCGCCCCGAACACCGGGGAGCTGTTTTTT	once	.	TRBV10-3	TRBJ2-2
CASRRPGEGTGELFF	TGTGCCAGTAGGAGACCGGGAGAGGGCACCGGGGAGCTGTTTTTT	.	.	TRBV19	TRBJ2-2
CASSGTLSNQPQHF	TGTGCCAGCAGTGGGACACTTAGCAATCAGCCCCAGCATTTT	.	.	TRBV25-1	TRBJ1-5
CASARAGYYEQYF	TGTGCCAGCGCTAGGGCAGGGTACTACGAGCAGTACTTC	few	.	TRBV7-9	TRBJ2-7
CATRKTGTDTQYF	TGTGCCACCAGGAAGACAGGGACAGATACGCAGTATTTT	few	TRBD1	TRBV24-1	TRBJ2-3
CASGDRGDFGYTF	TGTGCCAGCGGCGACAGGGGGGATTTTGGCTACACCTTC	few	TRBD1	TRBV2	TRBJ1-2
CASSISPGTGELFF	TGTGCCAGTAGTATTTCCCCGGGCACCGGGGAGCTGTTTTTT	.	.	TRBV19	TRBJ2-2
CASSSTGTGYEQYF	TGTGCCAGCAGTTCGACAGGGACAGGCTACGAGCAGTACTTC	many	TRBD1	TRBV12-3/TRBV12-4	TRBJ2-7
CASLRGLYGYTF	TGTGCCAGCCTTCGAGGACTCTATGGCTACACCTTC	.	.	TRBV2	TRBJ1-2
CATSNEQGVEQYF	TGTGCTACCAGCAACGAACAGGGGGTCGAGCAGTACTTC	.	TRBD1	TRBV15	TRBJ2-7
CATTGQTNEKLFF	TGTGCCACCACGGGACAAACTAATGAAAAACTGTTTTTT	.	.	TRBV19	TRBJ1-4
CASRRAVYGYTF	TGTGCCAGCCGGCGGGCAGTCTATGGCTACACCTTC	.	.	TRBV6-1	TRBJ1-2
CSARVANYGYTF	TGCAGTGCTCGGGTAGCGAACTATGGCTACACCTTC	.	.	TRBV20-1	TRBJ1-2